Below are 3 T cell receptor beta chains sequenced from a single sample in a study of T-cell reconstitution after alpha-beta-depleted transplantation in children. The library targeted TCRbeta and was prepared with unique molecular identifiers. TCRdb reanalysed the PCR reads using MiXCR and keeps one entry per CDR3 protein. This sample has about 7,700 distinct CDR3 sequences; about 13% occur once, and the top ten carry around 50%. The sample consisted of PBMCs, mostly from graft donor cells, taken 60 days after TCRalphabeta/CD19-depleted stem cell transplant. These TCRs come from a patient between 2 and 9 years old who had a stem cell transplant for inherited bone marrow failure, so the T cells may come from the graft donor.

To note about this clonotype: A read error is possible here, since a much larger clone lies one base away. The chain couples TRBV20-1 to TRBJ2-5; the D is unclear. This CDR3 is 10 amino acids long. CDR1 DFQATT and CDR2 SNEGSKA come from the germline V gene (reference sequence). The CDR3 here is CRARDETQYF. As DNA, the CDR3 is TGCAGGGCTAGAGACGAGACCCAGTACTTC.

This clonotype counts as medium-sized (0.01 to 0.1%). The V call is TRBV7-9, the J call TRBJ1-1, with a possible D match to TRBD1 (5 bases). V was trimmed by 1 base and J by 3 bases, leaving 12 bases between them. Germline V gene data show CDR1 as SEHNR and CDR2 as FQNEAQ (reference sequence). The CDR3 runs 15 residues. For the CDR3, the DNA is TGTGCCAGCAGCTTAGGGTGGGGAGGGGACACTGAAGCTTTCTTT. Translation: CASSLGWGGDTEAFF.

This clonotype has at least ten counts. V gene TRBV10-3 combines with J gene TRBJ2-2; weak D call: TRBD2 (6 bases). CDR1 and CDR2 from the germline V gene are ENHRY and SYGVKD. Trimming took 4 bases from V and 7 from J, leaving 10 bases between them. The CDR3 consists of 13 residues. CDR3 protein: CAISAGVGGELFF. CDR3 DNA: TGTGCCATCAGTGCGGGAGTTGGCGGGGAGCTGTTTTTT.